This T cell receptor beta chain was documented in a study of response to subunit inactivated influenza vaccine. Regarding the study as a whole: Few additional T cells are recruited per seasonal influenza vaccination, authors suggested.

V was pared by 4 bases and J by 8 bases, with 13 bases of the junction left unmatched. Looked up from germline, CDR1 is LGHNA and CDR2 is YNFKEQ. The CDR3 runs 17 residues. TCRdb called the RT-PCR reads again in MiXCR, with one record for every CDR3 protein. The table has about 240,000 distinct CDR3 sequences, over 9% seen once. In regard to this clonotype: What it binds is not known.

The gene calls are TRBV4-2 and TRBJ2-1; 11 bases align to TRBD1. The receptor was derived from a man in his fifties who received an inactivated influenza vaccine. The starting material was non-naive T cells sorted from PBMCs, obtained 14 days before vaccination. CDR3 in DNA: TGTGCCAGCAGCCGATTACAGGACAGGGGGCCAGGTGATGAGCAGTTCTTC. This codes for CASSRLQDRGPGDEQFF.